These T cell receptor beta chains were read from a single sample in a study of shared clonotypes between healthy human individuals. Generated by immunoSEQ multiplex PCR, the TCRdb table keeps only in-frame clones and is missing some. The sample contains about 2 million clones, roughly 94% of which appear only once. The specimen sequenced was naive CD4+ T cells sorted from blood. These receptors all stem from a man younger than 30 in good health. The CDR3 runs from the conserved cysteine through the conserved F or W. A D gene is named only where the DNA matches it firmly. Part of the rows lack a size; the others show once, few, many or a class for expanded clones.

V gene	J gene	CDR3 length	D gene	clone size	CDR3 protein
TRBV6-5	TRBJ2-2	14	-	-	CASSYKGETGELFF
TRBV7-6	TRBJ1-2	17	TRBD1	-	CASSLGPTGGSNYGYTF
TRBV18	TRBJ1-2	15	-	-	CASSPLDSGSGGYTF
TRBV4-1	TRBJ2-1	15	TRBD2	-	CASSQEEREWSEQFF
TRBV12-5	TRBJ1-2	12	-	-	CASGPERSGYTF
TRBV19	TRBJ2-3	15	-	-	CASSTASGFPDTQYF
TRBV9	TRBJ2-3	15	TRBD1	-	CASSVGQGPSDTQYF
TRBV7-9	TRBJ2-7	14	TRBD1	-	CASSVTGGSYEQYF
TRBV18	TRBJ2-7	13	TRBD2	-	CASSSTSGGEQYF
TRBV5-6	TRBJ1-5	16	-	-	CASSLAGRYSNQPQHF
TRBV5-6	TRBJ2-7	14	-	-	CASSLQLTAYEQYF
TRBV5-8	TRBJ1-6	17	-	once	CASSMSGTASYNSPLHF
TRBV2	TRBJ1-4	15	TRBD1	-	CASSEGDRGTEKLFF
TRBV20-1	TRBJ1-4	11	-	-	CSARDREKLFF
TRBV4-1	TRBJ2-1	14	TRBD1	-	CASKIGQELNEQFF
TRBV6-5	TRBJ2-5	13	-	-	CASRRAYQETQYF
TRBV7-9	TRBJ2-7	15	TRBD2	many	CASSLSGGVPYEQYF
TRBV6-6	TRBJ2-3	15	TRBD1	once	CASSRQGAPGDTQYF
TRBV4-3	TRBJ1-2	14	-	-	CASSQDLSGPGYTF
TRBV18	TRBJ2-7	13	-	-	CASSQGSSYEQYF
TRBV5-1	TRBJ2-3	14	-	-	CASSLTAGTDTQYF
TRBV6-6	TRBJ1-4	13	-	-	CASSYLDHEKLFF
TRBV10-3	TRBJ1-1	13	-	-	CAITAGQNTEAFF
TRBV2	TRBJ1-1	14	-	-	CASSEAKYGTEAFF
TRBV7-9	TRBJ2-1	16	TRBD2	-	CASSYGTSGTYNEQFF
TRBV11-3	TRBJ2-7	12	-	once	CASSLDRREQYF
TRBV7-9	TRBJ2-1	14	-	-	CASSLVGAYNEQFF
TRBV11-3	TRBJ2-1	13	-	-	CASSLDRYKEQFF
TRBV2	TRBJ2-5	16	TRBD1	-	CASSAQARGPGETQYF
TRBV20-1	TRBJ1-1	10	TRBD1	-	CSAWDSKAFF
TRBV29-1	TRBJ2-3	11	-	-	CSGEVWDTQYF
TRBV4-1	TRBJ2-2	13	-	-	CASSQGGTGELFF
TRBV21-1	TRBJ2-3	15	-	-	CASSRQGLQTDTQYF
TRBV20-1	TRBJ1-1	11	-	-	CSPVVGGKAFF
TRBV9	TRBJ1-4	14	-	-	CASSVDSRLQSLFF
TRBV9	TRBJ2-2	15	-	-	CASSTVDRNTGELFF
TRBV5-1	TRBJ2-3	15	-	-	CASSPRGAGTDTQYF
TRBV18	TRBJ1-5	15	TRBD1	-	CASSPGAGGVQPQHF
TRBV29-1	TRBJ2-2	12	-	-	CSAARNTGELFF
TRBV9	TRBJ1-1	14	-	-	CASSVSPVNTEAFF